The 29 T cell receptor beta chains in this list originate from one sample, sequenced in a study of T cells in Graves' hyperthyroidism and ophthalmopathy. RNA transcripts provided the source from which TCR beta CDR3 regions were amplified. Carried out on the TCR CDR3, a first-round RT-PCR used the HTBI primer set. TCRdb re-derived calls from the multiplex PCR reads in MiXCR, one entry per CDR3 protein. The sample gives some 580,000 distinct CDR3 sequences, about a sixth of which show up once; less than 3.5% is in the top ten. The sample consisted of blood. All receptors come from a woman aged 40 to 55 with Graves' ophthalmopathy.

This clonotype was counted ten times or more. The chain employs TRBV5-1 and TRBJ1-4, with D possibly TRBD1 on 5 matching bases. Trimming pared 4 bases from V and 5 bases from J, leaving 9 bases between. Germline CDR1 and CDR2: SGHRS and YFSETQ. The CDR3 covers 13 residues. In DNA form, the CDR3 reads TGCGCCAGCAGCCACCGACAGAATGAAAAACTGTTTTTT. It specifies CASSHRQNEKLFF.

This chain connects TRBV12-5 to TRBJ1-1, with TRBD1 matching 8 bases. Germline assignment: CDR1 LGHNT and CDR2 FRNRAP. The CDR3 consists of 14 residues. After removal of 5 bases from V and 6 bases from J, the junction contained 8 bases not matched to a gene. The CDR3 bases are TGTGCTAGTGGTCCCCGGACAGGGTTTGCTGAAGCTTTCTTT. This gives the protein CASGPRTGFAEAFF.

This rearrangement joins TRBV29-1 to TRBJ1-5; tentatively, D is TRBD1 (5 bases). With 2 bases removed from V and 7 bases from J, the gap between germline ends came to 12 bases. Germline CDR1 is SQVTM and CDR2 is ANQGSEA. This CDR3 spans 13 amino acids. The CDR3 here is CSVEWGSGQPQHF. The CDR3 DNA follows: TGCAGCGTTGAATGGGGGTCTGGGCAGCCCCAGCATTTT. Full variable domain (remainder filled in from reference TRBV29-1 and TRBJ1-5): SAVISQKPSRDICQRGTSLTIQCQVDSQVTMMFWYRQQPGQSLTLIATANQGSEATYESGFVIDKFPISRPNLTFSTLTVSNMSPEDSSIYLCSVEWGSGQPQHFGDGTRLSIL.

V and J are TRBV24-1 and TRBJ1-5, with 9 bases aligning to TRBD1. V dropped 6 bases and J dropped 6; count of bases not matched to a gene: 5. CDR3 length: 14 amino acids. CDR1 is KGHDR, CDR2 SFDVKD, per germline. The CDR3 region has the DNA TGTGCCACCAGTTCCGGGACAGGGTTTCAGCCCCAGCATTTT. Amino acids: CATSSGTGFQPQHF.

V and J are TRBV7-2 and TRBJ2-3; the D gene is possibly TRBD2 (6 bases). Germline CDR1 and CDR2: SGHTA and FQGNSA. This CDR3 contains 15 residues. V lost 6 bases and J 5 bases, leaving 18 bases between the germline ends. The CDR3 DNA sequence: TGTGCCAGCAGGTTAAAAAGCCCGGGGGTAGATACGCAGTATTTT. Translated, it gives CASRLKSPGVDTQYF.

This chain uses TRBV6-2 or TRBV6-3 with TRBJ2-4, with a possible D match to TRBD2 (5 bases). CDR1 MNHEY and CDR2 SVGEGT come from the germline V gene. Trimming removed 5 bases at V and 6 bases at J, with 17 bases between. The CDR3 runs to 15 residues. The CDR3 sequence is CASSLIGPGGNIQYF. DNA of the CDR3: TGTGCCAGCAGTCTGATAGGACCCGGAGGAAACATTCAGTACTTC.

This clonotype was seen ten or more times. The chain is built from TRBV7-8 and TRBJ2-3; no clear D gene. Trimming took 3 bases from V and 1 from J, leaving 11 bases between them. CDR1 and CDR2 (germline): SGHVS, FQNEAQ. The CDR3 runs to 15 residues. The CDR3 DNA reads as TGTGCCAGCAGCTTGGCCGGCATGCGCACAGATACGCAGTATTTT. Its protein product is CASSLAGMRTDTQYF.

This clonotype was recorded many times. The rearrangement joins TRBV18 to TRBJ1-4; TRBD1 matches at 9 bases. V trimming: 6 bases; J trimming: 7 bases; junction bases outside the gene matches: 12. The CDR3 has 16 amino acids. Germline CDR1 is KGHSH and CDR2 is LQKENI. The CDR3: CASSPTPRTGVEKLFF. Here the CDR3 DNA reads TGTGCCAGCTCCCCCACACCGAGGACAGGGGTTGAAAAACTGTTTTTT.

As to this clonotype: This may arise from a read error, as a much more abundant clone is one base away. This rearrangement joins TRBV2 to TRBJ1-2, with D unresolved. The germline V gene has CDR1 SNHLY and CDR2 FYNNEI. The V and J ends lost 2 bases and 8 bases respectively, with 15 bases between them. The CDR3 is 14 residues long. CDR3: CASSEQQRAQGYTF. The CDR3, as DNA: TGTGCCAGCAGTGAACAACAGAGGGCTCAAGGCTACACCTTC.

This clonotype has just a few counts. This chain connects TRBV6-2 or TRBV6-3 to TRBJ2-7, with 9 bases that match TRBD2. V gave up 2 bases and J gave up 6 bases; unmatched junction bases: 14. The CDR3 length is 17 residues. The germline V gene has CDR1 MNHEY and CDR2 SVGEGT. CDR3: CASSYLLGREGEGEQYF. For the CDR3, the DNA is TGTGCCAGCAGTTACCTACTTGGGCGGGAGGGGGAAGGCGAGCAGTACTTC.

This clonotype appeared a few times. The chain is built from TRBV6-1 and TRBJ1-3, with D possibly matching TRBD1 (6 bases). V was cut by 8 bases and J by 0 bases, with 14 bases left in between. The germline CDR1 and CDR2 sequences are MNHNS and SASEGT. The CDR3 consists of 15 residues. The CDR3 protein is CASRPDRTSGNTIYF. CDR3 DNA: TGTGCCAGCCGGCCCGACAGGACCTCTGGAAACACCATATATTTT.

A remark on this clonotype: A read error may produce the germline difference seen at one junction end. The V gene is TRBV6-1, the J gene TRBJ2-1; D is undetermined. CDR3 length: 12 residues. Germline values: CDR1 MNHNS, CDR2 SASEGT. The CDR3 loop reads CASRWAYNQQFF. In DNA form, the CDR3 reads TGTGCCAGCCGGTGGGCCTACAATCAGCAGTTCTTC.

At least ten counts were recorded for this clonotype. The rearrangement links TRBV28 to TRBJ1-2, with D maybe TRBD1 (5 bases). CDR1 is MDHEN and CDR2 is SYDVKM in the germline V gene. The V end lost 6 bases, the J end lost 6 bases, and 14 bases lay between the germline ends. This CDR3 is 13 amino acids long. The CDR3 sequence: CASRGQGRHGYTF. CDR3 coding DNA: TGTGCCAGCAGGGGGCAGGGAAGACATGGCTACACCTTC.

This sequence joins TRBV27 and TRBJ2-1, with D possibly TRBD1 on 6 matching bases. This CDR3 spans 15 amino acids. V was clipped by 2 bases and J by 1 base, with 9 bases between them. The germline CDR1 and CDR2 sequences are MNHEY and SMNVEV (reference sequence). In nucleotides, the CDR3 is TGTGCCAGCAGTTTAGACGGACAGTCCTACAATGAGCAGTTCTTC. This translates into CASSLDGQSYNEQFF.

This clonotype was observed a handful of times. V gene TRBV12-3 or TRBV12-4 combines with J gene TRBJ1-4; D unresolved. Deletions cut 6 bases from V and 5 bases from J, with 13 bases between. The CDR3 consists of 14 residues. Here the CDR3 DNA reads TGTGCCAGCAGGAACAGCGGGGTAAATGAAAAACTGTTTTTT. Protein sequence: CASRNSGVNEKLFF.

In this sample, this clonotype turned up many times. This rearrangement joins TRBV6-5 to TRBJ2-5; 7 nucleotides align to TRBD1. The germline CDR1 and CDR2 sequences are MNHEY and SVGAGI. Unmatched junction bases numbered 6, after V lost 0 bases and J lost 5 bases. The CDR3 is 15 amino acids. The CDR3 spells CASSYSTGQDETQYF. The CDR3 region has the DNA TGTGCCAGCAGTTACTCGACAGGACAGGACGAGACCCAGTACTTC.

The sample holds many counts of this clonotype. The chain is built from TRBV28 and TRBJ1-2; unclear D gene. Germline V lookup: CDR1 MDHEN, CDR2 SYDVKM. V was trimmed by 4 bases and J by 3 bases, leaving 9 bases between them. This CDR3 has 13 amino acids. For the CDR3, the DNA is TGTGCCAGCAGTTCCGGGTTTGACTATGGCTACACCTTC. This gives the protein CASSSGFDYGYTF.

This clonotype was detected many times. The V gene is TRBV20-1, the J gene TRBJ2-1; 9 nucleotides line up with TRBD2. CDR1 and CDR2 from the germline V gene are DFQATT and SNEGSKA (reference sequence). J lost 4 bases, V lost 5 bases, and 6 bases had no gene match. The CDR3 consists of 14 residues. The CDR3 bases are TGCAGTGCTGCCCCGGGACTAGCATACAATGAGCAGTTCTTC. Encoded protein: CSAAPGLAYNEQFF.

The gene calls are TRBV5-1 and TRBJ1-4; D is uncertain. The CDR3 is made up of 13 amino acids. Germline V gene lookup returns CDR1 SGHRS and CDR2 YFSETQ. The V and J ends lost 8 bases and 4 bases respectively, with 12 bases between them. Written as DNA, the CDR3 is TGCGCCAGTAGTAGGGTAATTAATGAAAAACTGTTTTTT. Translated: CASSRVINEKLFF.

This chain connects TRBV15 to TRBJ2-2; TRBD1 aligns across 8 bases. V lost 5 bases, J lost 0 bases, and 5 bases stayed unmatched. Germline-derived CDR1 and CDR2 are LNHNV and YYDKDF (reference sequence). This CDR3 is 16 amino acids long. CDR3 bases: TGTGCCACCAGCGGCCCGGGACAGGCGAACACCGGGGAGCTGTTTTTT. Encoded protein: CATSGPGQANTGELFF.

J is TRBJ1-2 and V is TRBV6-1; the match to TRBD1 covers 7 bases. Germline V CDR1 and CDR2: MNHNS, SASEGT. V was pared by 6 bases and J by 1 base, with 11 bases of the junction left unmatched. CDR3 length equals 16 residues. CDR3 protein: CASSELQGTVNYGYTF. As DNA, the CDR3 is TGTGCCAGCAGCGAACTACAGGGGACAGTTAACTATGGCTACACCTTC.

This clonotype has at least ten counts. The V and J genes are TRBV12-3 or TRBV12-4 and TRBJ2-5, with 13 bases aligning to TRBD2. J lost 5 bases, V lost 6 bases, and 0 bases had no gene match. The CDR3 extends over 13 amino acids. The CDR3 nucleotides read TGTGCCAGCAGGACTAGCGGGGGGGAGACCCAGTACTTC. Amino acids: CASRTSGGETQYF.

This chain uses TRBV6-2 or TRBV6-3 with TRBJ2-7; 12 positions match TRBD2. The CDR3 has 15 residues. Germline trimming cut 2 bases from V and 4 bases from J; bases unmatched to any gene: 3. Germline V gives CDR1 MNHEY, CDR2 SVGEGT. As DNA, the CDR3 is TGTGCCAGCAGTTACAGTACTAGCGGGAGGTACGAGCAGTACTTC. Protein sequence: CASSYSTSGRYEQYF.

The chain has TRBV4-1 and TRBJ2-3, with 13 nucleotides matching TRBD2. This CDR3 spans 20 amino acids. Germline CDR1 MGHRA, CDR2 YSYEKL. J was trimmed by 1 base and V by 0 bases; bases with no gene match: 10. The CDR3 reads CASSQDRLAGGHRRTDTQYF. CDR3 DNA sequence: TGCGCCAGCAGCCAAGATAGACTAGCGGGGGGACATCGACGCACAGATACGCAGTATTTT.

This clonotype was seen at least ten times. The chain carries TRBV5-1 and TRBJ1-1, with 7 bases that match TRBD1. This CDR3 is built from 16 residues. CDR1 SGHRS and CDR2 YFSETQ come from the germline V gene. Trimming took 2 bases from V and 0 from J; bases not matched to a gene: 7. For the CDR3, the DNA is TGCGCCAGCAGCTTTAGTGTTACAGGGGTGAACACTGAAGCTTTCTTT. Encoded protein: CASSFSVTGVNTEAFF.

This sequence joins TRBV5-6 and TRBJ2-1; 9 bases line up with TRBD2. CDR1 SGHDT and CDR2 YYEEEE come from the germline V gene. There are 15 residues in the CDR3. V was pared by 4 bases and J by 9 bases, with 11 bases of the junction left unmatched. CDR3 loop: CASSRGLAGFSEQFF. The DNA of the CDR3 is TGTGCCAGCAGCCGCGGGCTAGCGGGGTTCAGTGAGCAGTTCTTC.

The V gene is TRBV11-2, the J gene TRBJ1-3; D gene ambiguous. The germline V gene encodes CDR1 SGHAT and CDR2 FQNNGV. Trimming took off 6 bases at V and 0 bases at J, with 12 bases between the two ends. CDR3 size: 15 residues. The CDR3 region has the DNA TGTGCCAGCAGTCGATCTTACAGCTCTGGAAACACCATATATTTT. It translates to CASSRSYSSGNTIYF. Supplemented by reference TRBV11-2 and TRBJ1-3, the full variable domain reads EAGVAQSPRYKIIEKRQSVAFWCNPISGHATLYWYQQILGQGPKLLIQFQNNGVVDDSQLPKDRFSAERLKGVDSTLKIQPAKLEDSAVYLCASSRSYSSGNTIYFGEGSWLTVV.

This clonotype was observed at least ten times. Here the CDR3 reads CSARAGTSIDEQYF. CDR3 in DNA: TGCAGTGCTAGAGCCGGGACTAGCATCGACGAGCAGTACTTC. This chain joins TRBV20-1 and TRBJ2-7; 9 nucleotides align to TRBD2. CDR3 size: 14 residues. The ends lost 1 base at V and 5 bases at J; junction bases unmatched: 6. Germline assignment: CDR1 DFQATT and CDR2 SNEGSKA (reference sequence).

V gene TRBV5-1 combines with J gene TRBJ2-3, with 8 bases aligning to TRBD2. Trimming cost V 3 bases and J 4 bases; bases outside gene matches: 7. The length of the CDR3 is 15 residues. Germline V lookup: CDR1 SGHRS, CDR2 YFSETQ. CDR3 in DNA: TGCGCCAGCAGCTCCTTTAGCGGGGCCGCAGATACGCAGTATTTT. Translated: CASSSFSGAADTQYF.